Listed here is a single T cell receptor (beta chain). With random hexamers, roughly 0.5 to 1 ug RNA was reverse transcribed. An immunoSEQ multiplex PCR generated amplified TCR beta CDR3 products spanning 54 Vbeta and 13 Jbeta. TCRdb fed the immunoSEQ multiplex PCR reads into MiXCR, producing one record per CDR3 protein. Here the sample spans 160,000 or so distinct CDR3 sequences, around 94% being singletons. TCR beta sequences were obtained from blood CD8+ and CD4+ T cells. The CD8+ and CD4+ T cells were negatively isolated, with the TEMRA cells enriched by FACS. The sample originates from a study of CD8 T cells in Susac syndrome. V trimming: 3 bases; J trimming: 4 bases; junction bases outside the gene matches: 6. The CDR3 consists of 15 residues. Germline assignment: CDR1 SGDLS and CDR2 YYNGEE.

Sequencing was done on a sample of CD4+ T cells from PBMCs. This clonotype originated in a human donor with multiple sclerosis. This sequence joins TRBV9 and TRBJ1-5; 8 positions agree with TRBD1. The CDR3 sequence: CASSAAGGRNQPQHF. As DNA, the CDR3 is TGTGCCAGCAGCGCCGCAGGGGGCCGGAATCAGCCCCAGCATTTT. Using reference TRBV9 and TRBJ1-5 for the parts outside the CDR3, the full variable domain is DSGVTQTPKHLITATGQRVTLRCSPRSGDLSVYWYQQSLDQGLQFLIQYYNGEERAKGNILERFSAQQFPDLHSELNLSSLELGDSALYFCASSAAGGRNQPQHFGDGTRLSIL.